This T cell receptor beta chain was recorded in a study of blood T cells in healthy people across ages. Background on the study: Template-switching capture recovered about one barcoded beta molecule per two T cells.

Combining a sample-barcoded 5' primer with a J-beta primer mix, a second PCR ran for about 7 to 11 cycles. MiXCR was run by TCRdb on the 5' RACE reads, yielding one entry per CDR3 protein. The sample lists roughly 1,300,000 distinct CDR3 sequences, 59% occurring once. Study outcomes and limitations: Long-lived and aged donors differed, with more naive CD4+ cells and higher diversity in the long-lived.

Per the germline V gene, CDR1 is LNHNV and CDR2 is YYDKDF (reference sequence). This CDR3 has 14 residues. Trimming pared 3 bases from V and 4 bases from J, leaving 10 bases between. As for this clonotype: Its specificity is unknown.

The chain links TRBV15 to TRBJ2-1; D call uncertain. Sample: blood. The TCR sequence derives from a man aged 18 to 30 in good health. The DNA of the CDR3 is TGTGCCACCAGCAGTGAGGTCCGGTACAATGAGCAGTTCTTC. This sequence encodes CATSSEVRYNEQFF.